The rows below give T cell receptor beta chains drawn from one sample of a study of blood T cell repertoires in COVID-19. Profiled with immunoSEQ multiplex PCR; TCRdb holds only in-frame clones, not every one. The data show under 95,000 clones, more than 85% seen once. The sample was peripheral blood. The receptors derive from a man aged 50-60 years with COVID-19, enrolled during active disease. CDR3s include the opening cysteine and the closing phenylalanine or tryptophan. The order of the fields is J gene, clone size, V gene, D gene, CDR3 DNA, CDR3 protein. D genes are given only for firm matches. Where a row states a size, it is once, few, many or the class of an expanded clone; other rows omit it.

TRBJ2-7	.	TRBV28	.	TGTGCCAGCATGGCAGGGGCATACGAGCAGTACTTC	CASMAGAYEQYF
TRBJ2-5	once	TRBV19	TRBD1	TGTGCCAGTAGGGACACAGGGGGCGCGTTGCATGAGACCCAGTACTTC	CASRDTGGALHETQYF
TRBJ1-3	once	TRBV2	.	TGTGCCAGCAGTGAACAAACGGGTTTCTCTGGAAACACCATATATTTT	CASSEQTGFSGNTIYF
TRBJ2-5	.	TRBV19	.	TGTGCCAGCCAGCGGAGACAAGAGACCCAGTACTTC	CASQRRQETQYF
TRBJ2-5	.	TRBV5-1	TRBD1	TGCGCCAGCAGCGGGGGACAGGGCCGCGGGGAGACCCAGTACTTC	CASSGGQGRGETQYF
TRBJ2-3	.	TRBV5-1	.	TGCGCCAGCAGCCTCCCGACTAAGGATACGCAGTATTTT	CASSLPTKDTQYF
TRBJ2-5	.	TRBV7-8	.	TGTGCCAGCAGCTTAGTCGCTAGCCTCGGGACCCAGTACTTC	CASSLVASLGTQYF
TRBJ2-3	.	TRBV9	.	TGTGCCAGCAGCCCTCAAGCCGGCACAGATACGCAGTATTTT	CASSPQAGTDTQYF
TRBJ2-1	.	TRBV9	TRBD2	TGTGCCAGCAGCCCGGGACTAGGACGGGATGAGCAGTTCTTC	CASSPGLGRDEQFF
TRBJ2-4	once	TRBV11-2	TRBD2	TGTGCCAGCAGCTTAGCCCCCCCGGGGGGGGCCAAAAACATTCAGTACTTC	CASSLAPPGGAKNIQYF
TRBJ2-1	.	TRBV9	TRBD2	TGTGCCAGCAGCGTAGGTGGCGGGAGCTTAATGAATGAGCAGTTCTTC	CASSVGGGSLMNEQFF
TRBJ2-5	.	TRBV7-9	.	TGTGCCAGCAGCCGAGTACAAGAGACCCAGTACTTC	CASSRVQETQYF
TRBJ2-3	once	TRBV18	.	TGTGCCAGCTCACCTCCCACGCTAGGCGGTAGCACAGATACGCAGTATTTT	CASSPPTLGGSTDTQYF
TRBJ1-2	.	TRBV6-5	TRBD1	TGTGCCAGCAGCCCGGGACAGGATTTTTCGGGCTACACCTTC	CASSPGQDFSGYTF
TRBJ2-3	.	TRBV7-2	.	TGTGCCAGCAGCGGTAACAGAGGCACAGATACGCAGTATTTT	CASSGNRGTDTQYF
TRBJ2-3	.	TRBV4-1	.	TGCGCCAGCAGCCAAGATTCTCAGATTGGAGAGGTGGAACAGTATTTT	CASSQDSQIGEVEQYF
TRBJ1-2	.	TRBV9	.	TGTGCCAGCAGCGTAGGAGGAATCTATGGCTACACCTTC	CASSVGGIYGYTF
TRBJ1-5	.	TRBV2	.	TGTGCCAGCAGTGAAGACGGGGGTGGCAATCAGCCCCAGCATTTT	CASSEDGGGNQPQHF